The subject of this entry is one T cell receptor beta chain. The sample originates from a study of blood T cell repertoires in COVID-19. For the study at large: Collection of acute and convalescent COVID-19 samples took place in the United States, Italy and Spain. From T cells, B-cell-depleted T cells, or PBMCs came the material, which was cDNA or gDNA.

Authors' analysis steps: Counts of nucleated cells, estimated from reference gene primer amplification, were obtained. The table came from immunoSEQ multiplex PCR; TCRdb's copy has only in-frame clones and leaves some out. The D gene and trimming were derived from the DNA, and the V and J assignments and clone size from that table. Of some 150,000 clones in the sample, about 86% were seen once. This CDR3 is 16 amino acids long. Germline-derived CDR1 and CDR2 are ENHRY and SYGVKD. Trimming at V came to 4 bases and at J to 6 bases, leaving 8 bases not matched to a gene. The TCR originated in an older woman with acute or convalescent COVID-19. The chain is built from TRBV10-3 and TRBJ2-7; 14 nucleotides agree with TRBD2. The sample was peripheral blood. The CDR3: CAISGTSGGLRPEQYF. The CDR3 bases are TGTGCCATCAGTGGGACTAGCGGGGGGCTCCGCCCCGAGCAGTACTTC.